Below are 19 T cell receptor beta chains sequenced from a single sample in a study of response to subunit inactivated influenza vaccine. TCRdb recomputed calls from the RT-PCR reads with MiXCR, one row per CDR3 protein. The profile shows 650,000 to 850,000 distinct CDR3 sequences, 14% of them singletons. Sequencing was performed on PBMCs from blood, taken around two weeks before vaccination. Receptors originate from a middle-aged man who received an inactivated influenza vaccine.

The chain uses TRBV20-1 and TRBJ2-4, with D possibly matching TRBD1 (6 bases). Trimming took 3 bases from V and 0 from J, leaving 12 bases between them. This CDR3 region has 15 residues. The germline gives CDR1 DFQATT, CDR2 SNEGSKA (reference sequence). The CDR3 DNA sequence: TGCAGTGCTAGTATGGGGGCCCAAGCCAAAAACATTCAGTACTTC. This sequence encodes CSASMGAQAKNIQYF.

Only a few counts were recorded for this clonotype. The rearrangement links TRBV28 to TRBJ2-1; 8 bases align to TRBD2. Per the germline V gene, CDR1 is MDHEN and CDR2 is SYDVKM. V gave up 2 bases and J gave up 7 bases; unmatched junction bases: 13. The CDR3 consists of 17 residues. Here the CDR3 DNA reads TGTGCCAGCAGTTTAACCCCCTCGGGCGGGAGGTCTAATGAGCAGTTCTTC. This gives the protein CASSLTPSGGRSNEQFF. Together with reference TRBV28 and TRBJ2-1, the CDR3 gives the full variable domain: DVKVTQSSRYLVKRTGEKVFLECVQDMDHENMFWYRQDPGLGLRLIYFSYDVKMKEKGDIPEGYSVSREKKERFSLILESASTNQTSMYLCASSLTPSGGRSNEQFFGPGTRLTVL.

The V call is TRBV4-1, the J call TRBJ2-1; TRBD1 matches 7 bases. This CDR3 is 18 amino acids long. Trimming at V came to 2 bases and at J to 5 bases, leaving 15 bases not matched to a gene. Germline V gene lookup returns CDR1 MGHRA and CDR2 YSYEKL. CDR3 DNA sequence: TGCGCCAGCAGCCAACTAACTACCACGACAGGGCAACACAATGAGCAGTTCTTC. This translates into CASSQLTTTTGQHNEQFF.

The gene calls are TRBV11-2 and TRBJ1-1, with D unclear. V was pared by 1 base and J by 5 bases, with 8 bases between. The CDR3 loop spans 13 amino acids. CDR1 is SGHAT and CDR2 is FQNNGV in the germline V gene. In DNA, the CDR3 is TGTGCCAGCAGCTTAGTAGGTCAGACTGAAGCTTTCTTT. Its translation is CASSLVGQTEAFF.

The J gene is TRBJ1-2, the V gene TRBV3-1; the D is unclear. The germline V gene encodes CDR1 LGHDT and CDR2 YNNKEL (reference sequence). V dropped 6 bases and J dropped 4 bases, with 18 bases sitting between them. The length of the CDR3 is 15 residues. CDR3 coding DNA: TGTGCCAGCAGGACGATGGGTTCCTCGGGCTATGGCTACACCTTC. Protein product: CASRTMGSSGYGYTF.

The CDR3 nucleotides are TGCAGTGAAGCAGGGGCGGGTTTGGGTCGGGAGACCCAGTACTTC. Encoded protein: CSEAGAGLGRETQYF. The rearrangement joins TRBV20-1 to TRBJ2-5; D perhaps matches TRBD1 (6 bases). The CDR3 consists of 15 residues. Trimming removed 7 bases from V and 5 bases from J, with 23 bases in between. Germline V gene data show CDR1 as DFQATT and CDR2 as SNEGSKA (reference sequence).

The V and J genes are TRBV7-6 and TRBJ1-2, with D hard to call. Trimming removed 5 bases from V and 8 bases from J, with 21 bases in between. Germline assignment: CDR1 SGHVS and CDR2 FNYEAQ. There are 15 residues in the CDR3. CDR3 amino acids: CASSRTTDGLEGYTF. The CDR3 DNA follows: TGTGCCAGCAGCCGGACTACAGACGGCCTCGAAGGCTACACCTTC.

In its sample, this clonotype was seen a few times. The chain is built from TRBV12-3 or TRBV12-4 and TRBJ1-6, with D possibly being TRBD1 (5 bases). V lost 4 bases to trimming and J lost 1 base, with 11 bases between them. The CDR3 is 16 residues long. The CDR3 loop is CASSSHRFSYNSPLHF. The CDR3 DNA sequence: TGTGCCAGCAGTTCTCACAGGTTTTCCTATAATTCACCCCTCCACTTT.

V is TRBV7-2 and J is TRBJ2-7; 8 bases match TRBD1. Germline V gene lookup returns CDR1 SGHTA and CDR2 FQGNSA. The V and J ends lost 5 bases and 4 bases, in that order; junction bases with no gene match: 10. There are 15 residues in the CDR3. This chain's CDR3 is CASSAQGVGTYEQYF. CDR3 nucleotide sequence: TGTGCCAGCAGCGCACAGGGGGTCGGTACGTACGAGCAGTACTTC.

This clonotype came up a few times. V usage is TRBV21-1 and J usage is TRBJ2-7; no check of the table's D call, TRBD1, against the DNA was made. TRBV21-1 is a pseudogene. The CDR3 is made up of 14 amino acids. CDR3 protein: CASSNRDSAYEQYF. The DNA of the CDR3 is TGTGCCAGCAGCAATAGGGACAGCGCCTACGAGCAGTACTTC.

The CDR3 loop reads CAISEAGVAYEQYF. In DNA, the CDR3 is TGTGCCATCAGTGAGGCCGGGGTAGCCTACGAGCAGTACTTC. The genes are TRBV10-3 and TRBJ2-7, with D perhaps TRBD2 (5 bases). Germline V gene lookup returns CDR1 ENHRY and CDR2 SYGVKD. Trimming stripped 2 bases from V and 2 bases from J, with 10 bases between. CDR3 size: 14 residues.

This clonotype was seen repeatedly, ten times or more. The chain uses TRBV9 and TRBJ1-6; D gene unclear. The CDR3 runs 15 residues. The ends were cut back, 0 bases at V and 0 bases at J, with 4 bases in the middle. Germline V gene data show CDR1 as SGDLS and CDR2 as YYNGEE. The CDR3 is CASSVESSYNSPLHF. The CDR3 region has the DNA TGTGCCAGCAGCGTAGAGAGCTCCTATAATTCACCCCTCCACTTT.

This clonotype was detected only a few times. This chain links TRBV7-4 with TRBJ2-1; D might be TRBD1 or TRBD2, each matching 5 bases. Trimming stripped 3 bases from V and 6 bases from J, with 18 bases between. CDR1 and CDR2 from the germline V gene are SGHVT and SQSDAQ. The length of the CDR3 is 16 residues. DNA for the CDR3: TGTGCCAGCAGCTTTGGGACGGACAATTTTAGCAATGAGCAGTTCTTC. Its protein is CASSFGTDNFSNEQFF.

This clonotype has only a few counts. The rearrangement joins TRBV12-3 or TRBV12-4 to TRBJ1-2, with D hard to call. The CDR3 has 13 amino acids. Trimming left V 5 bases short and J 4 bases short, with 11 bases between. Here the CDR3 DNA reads TGTGCCAGCAGTGCGCTGAGGGCCTATGGCTACACCTTC. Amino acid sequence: CASSALRAYGYTF.

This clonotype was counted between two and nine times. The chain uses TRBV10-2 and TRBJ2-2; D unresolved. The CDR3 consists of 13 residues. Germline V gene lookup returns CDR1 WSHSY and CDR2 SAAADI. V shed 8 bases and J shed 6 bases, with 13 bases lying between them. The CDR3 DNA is TGCGCCAGCCTAGGCGTATTAGCCGGGGAGCTGTTTTTT. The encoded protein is CASLGVLAGELFF.

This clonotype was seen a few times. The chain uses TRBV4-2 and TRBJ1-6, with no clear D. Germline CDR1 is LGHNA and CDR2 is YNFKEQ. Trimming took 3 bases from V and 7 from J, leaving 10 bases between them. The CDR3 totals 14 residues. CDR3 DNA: TGTGCCAGCAGCCATGGACCTCCAAATTCACCCCTCCACTTT. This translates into CASSHGPPNSPLHF.

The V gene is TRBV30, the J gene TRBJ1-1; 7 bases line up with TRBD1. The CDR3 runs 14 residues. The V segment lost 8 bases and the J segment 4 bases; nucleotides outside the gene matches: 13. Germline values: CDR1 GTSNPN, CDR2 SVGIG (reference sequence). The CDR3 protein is CALVKFTGVTEAFF. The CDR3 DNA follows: TGTGCCCTTGTTAAGTTCACAGGGGTCACTGAAGCTTTCTTT.

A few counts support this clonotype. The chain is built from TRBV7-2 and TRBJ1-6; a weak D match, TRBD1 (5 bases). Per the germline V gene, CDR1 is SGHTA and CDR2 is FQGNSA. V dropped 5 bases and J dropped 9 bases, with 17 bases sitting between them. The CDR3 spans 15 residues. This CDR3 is CASSPEGTWASPLHF. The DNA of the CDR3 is TGTGCCAGCAGCCCGGAAGGGACGTGGGCTTCACCCCTCCACTTT.

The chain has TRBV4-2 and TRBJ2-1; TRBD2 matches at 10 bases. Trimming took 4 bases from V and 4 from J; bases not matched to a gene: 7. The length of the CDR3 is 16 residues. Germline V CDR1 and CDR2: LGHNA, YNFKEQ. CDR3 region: CASSPSYSGGYNEQFF. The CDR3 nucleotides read TGTGCCAGCAGCCCCTCGTATAGCGGGGGGTACAATGAGCAGTTCTTC.